A single sample gave rise to the 4 T cell receptor beta chains below, sequenced in a study of T cell changes during pregnancy in multiple sclerosis. TCRdb keeps only in-frame clones here, not all; method: immunoSEQ multiplex PCR. The table lists tens of thousands of clones, roughly 93% of them singletons. The source was peripheral blood, collected in the first trimester of pregnancy. Receptor source: a female donor with multiple sclerosis, enrolled in a pregnancy study.

The V gene is TRBV29-1, the J gene TRBJ2-1; 14 bases align to TRBD2. The ends lost 5 bases at V and 8 bases at J; junction bases unmatched: 2. The CDR3 sequence is 13 residues long. Germline-derived CDR1 and CDR2 are SQVTM and ANQGSEA. DNA for the CDR3: TGCAGCGTTTGGACTAGCGGGAGGTATGAGCAGTTCTTC. Translated: CSVWTSGRYEQFF.

CDR3 sequence reads: CASSYESTGKLFF. The CDR3 DNA reads TGTGCCAGCAGTTACGAGTCCACCGGGAAACTGTTTTTT. The V gene is TRBV6-5, the J gene TRBJ1-4; no reliable D call. CDR1 is MNHEY, CDR2 SVGAGI, per germline. There are 13 residues in the CDR3. Trimming took 2 bases from V and 11 from J, leaving 12 bases between them.

V is TRBV13 and J is TRBJ2-3, with 7 bases aligning to TRBD2. V dropped 5 bases and J dropped 2; count of bases not matched to a gene: 13. CDR3 length: 17 residues. Germline CDR1 and CDR2: PRHDT and FYEKMQ (reference sequence). The CDR3: CASSRQAAGVNTDTQYF. Written as DNA, the CDR3 is TGTGCCAGCAGCCGTCAGGCGGCGGGAGTTAACACAGATACGCAGTATTTT.

The rearrangement uses TRBV27 and TRBJ2-2, with 13 positions matching TRBD2. The V gene's germline CDR1 is MNHEY and CDR2 SMNVEV (reference sequence). This CDR3 contains 16 residues. J was trimmed by 6 bases and V by 6 bases; bases with no gene match: 7. The CDR3, as DNA: TGTGCCAGCAGGAAGACCGGGACTAGCGGGGCCGGGGAGCTGTTTTTT. Its protein product is CASRKTGTSGAGELFF.